The T cell receptor (beta chain) under discussion was sequenced for a study of blood T cells in healthy people across ages. Then a second PCR, running about 6 to 11 cycles, was carried out with a sample-barcoded 5' primer and a J-beta primer mix. Every cDNA molecule carried a tag from a template-switch adaptor bearing 12 random nucleotides. Using its own MiXCR run on the 5' RACE reads, TCRdb lists one record per CDR3 protein. The top ten clones hold 17% of a sample with more than 800,000 distinct CDR3 sequences, under 35% of them seen once. J lost 13 bases, V lost 4 bases, and 10 bases had no gene match. CDR1 and CDR2 (germline): SGHDT, YYEEEE. The CDR3 runs to 12 residues. Overall study results and limits: Observed TCR beta diversity showed a strong correlation with the percentage of naive T cells as measured by flow cytometry. Diversity was estimated from one million T cells, and these estimates were considered underestimates.

This clonotype was detected many times. Its matching antigen is unknown. This receptor was obtained from a woman of 80 years or more in good health. V is TRBV5-6 and J is TRBJ2-5, with 7 bases that match TRBD1. The sample comprised blood. This CDR3 is CASSPRTGKLYF. The DNA for the CDR3 is TGTGCCAGCAGCCCGAGGACAGGTAAACTGTACTTC.